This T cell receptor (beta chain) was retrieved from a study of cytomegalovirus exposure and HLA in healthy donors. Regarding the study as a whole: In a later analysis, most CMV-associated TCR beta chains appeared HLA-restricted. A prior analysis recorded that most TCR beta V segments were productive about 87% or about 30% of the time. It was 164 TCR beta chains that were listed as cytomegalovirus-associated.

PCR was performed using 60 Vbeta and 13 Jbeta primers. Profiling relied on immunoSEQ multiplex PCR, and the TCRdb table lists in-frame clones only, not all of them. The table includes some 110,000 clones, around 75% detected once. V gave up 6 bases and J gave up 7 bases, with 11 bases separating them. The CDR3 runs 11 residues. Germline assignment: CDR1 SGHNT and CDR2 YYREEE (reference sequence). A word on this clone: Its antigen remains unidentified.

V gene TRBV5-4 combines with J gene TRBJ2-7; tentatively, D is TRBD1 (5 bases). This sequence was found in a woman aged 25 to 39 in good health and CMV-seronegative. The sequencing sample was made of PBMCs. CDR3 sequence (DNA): TGTGCCAGCACCTACGCAGGGGAGCAGTACTTC. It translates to CASTYAGEQYF.